Listed here are 27 T cell receptor beta chains from one sample, sequenced in a study of naive and memory T cell subsets. The beta constant-region primer was an equimolar mix of two oligonucleotides covering TRBC1 and TRBC2. TCRdb redid the calling of the UMI-ligation and nested PCR reads with MiXCR, one entry per CDR3 protein. The sample yields roughly 140,000 distinct CDR3 sequences, approximately 15% seen once. The sequencing input was naive CD4+ T cells from blood. These receptors were collected from a human donor in good health.

The genes are TRBV10-3 and TRBJ2-3; TRBD2 matches at 9 bases. Per the germline V gene, CDR1 is ENHRY and CDR2 is SYGVKD. The J segment lost 1 base and the V segment lost 5 bases, leaving 1 base of the junction unmatched. The CDR3 is 14 amino acids. Here the CDR3 DNA reads TGTGCCATCAGTCTAGCGGGACGCACAGATACGCAGTATTTT. Its protein product is CAISLAGRTDTQYF.

J is TRBJ2-7 and V is TRBV10-3; possibly TRBD1 for D (6 bases). V lost 0 bases to trimming and J lost 5 bases, with 14 bases between them. Germline V CDR1 and CDR2: ENHRY, SYGVKD. The CDR3 is made up of 15 amino acids. The CDR3 DNA is TGTGCCATCAGTGAGTCGACAGGTTCGATCCACGAGCAGTACTTC. It encodes CAISESTGSIHEQYF.

In its sample, this clonotype was seen a few times. The chain combines TRBV10-3 with TRBJ1-1; D not certain. The germline gives CDR1 ENHRY, CDR2 SYGVKD. The CDR3 contains 13 residues. The ends were cut back, 10 bases at V and 3 bases at J, with 15 bases in the middle. CDR3 in amino acids: CATIMSGDTEAFF. CDR3 sequence (DNA): TGTGCCACCATCATGAGCGGGGACACTGAAGCTTTCTTT.

The V and J genes are TRBV20-1 and TRBJ1-4; possible D gene TRBD1, 5 bases. Germline V lookup: CDR1 DFQATT, CDR2 SNEGSKA (reference sequence). The CDR3 totals 13 residues. V was cut by 2 bases and J by 7 bases, with 11 bases left in between. This chain's CDR3 is CSARRSGPEKLFF. The CDR3, as DNA: TGCAGTGCTAGAAGGTCAGGGCCTGAAAAACTGTTTTTT.

This sequence joins TRBV27 and TRBJ2-7; D is undetermined. The CDR3 covers 13 residues. Trimming pared 3 bases from V and 6 bases from J, leaving 12 bases between. Per the germline V gene, CDR1 is MNHEY and CDR2 is SMNVEV (reference sequence). The CDR3 DNA reads TGTGCCAGCAGTTTTTCGGTTTCGGCCGAGCAGTACTTC. Translated: CASSFSVSAEQYF.

The gene calls are TRBV7-2 and TRBJ1-6; D possibly corresponds to TRBD1 (6 bases). CDR3 size: 17 residues. Trimming removed 5 bases at V and 7 bases at J, with 21 bases between. From germline, CDR1 is SGHTA and CDR2 FQGNSA. The CDR3 protein is CASSPKRGELRNSPLHF. As DNA, the CDR3 is TGTGCCAGCAGCCCTAAGAGGGGGGAACTAAGGAATTCACCCCTCCACTTT. The full variable domain, completed using reference TRBV7-2 and TRBJ1-6, is GAGVSQSPSNKVTEKGKDVELRCDPISGHTALYWYRQSLGQGLEFLIYFQGNSAPDKSGLPSDRFSAERTGGSVSTLTIQRTQQEDSAVYLCASSPKRGELRNSPLHFGNGTRLTVT.

Only a few counts were recorded for this clonotype. The chain couples TRBV29-1 to TRBJ1-4, with 9 nucleotides matching TRBD1. The germline V gene encodes CDR1 SQVTM and CDR2 ANQGSEA. The CDR3 contains 13 residues. With V trimmed by 7 bases and J by 4 bases, 4 bases remained unmatched. Here the CDR3 reads CSAKDRGNEKLFF. CDR3 DNA sequence: TGCAGCGCAAAGGACAGGGGTAATGAAAAACTGTTTTTT. Together with reference TRBV29-1 and TRBJ1-4, the CDR3 gives the full variable domain: SAVISQKPSRDICQRGTSLTIQCQVDSQVTMMFWYRQQPGQSLTLIATANQGSEATYESGFVIDKFPISRPNLTFSTLTVSNMSPEDSSIYLCSAKDRGNEKLFFGSGTQLSVL.

This clonotype came up a few times. The V gene is TRBV20-1, the J gene TRBJ2-2; D is ambiguous. From germline, CDR1 is DFQATT and CDR2 SNEGSKA (reference sequence). This CDR3 comprises 14 residues. V was pared by 2 bases and J by 4 bases, with 11 bases between. The CDR3 sequence: CSARLEGPTGELFF. The CDR3, as DNA: TGCAGTGCTAGATTGGAAGGCCCCACCGGGGAGCTGTTTTTT.

For the CDR3, the DNA is TGTGCCAGCAGCGCGGGGCATAGCTCCTACGAGCAGTACTTC. Translated: CASSAGHSSYEQYF. The V and J genes are TRBV7-6 and TRBJ2-7; maybe TRBD2 (6 bases). This CDR3 has 14 residues. The germline gives CDR1 SGHVS, CDR2 FNYEAQ. With 5 bases removed from V and 0 bases from J, the gap between germline ends came to 11 bases.

The rearrangement links TRBV7-2 to TRBJ2-1; 15 bases are shared with TRBD2. CDR1 and CDR2 from the germline V gene are SGHTA and FQGNSA. This CDR3 comprises 19 residues. The V segment lost 5 bases and the J segment 5 bases; nucleotides outside the gene matches: 13. CDR3 sequence reads: CASSPPTGTSGRRHNEQFF. CDR3 in DNA: TGTGCCAGCAGCCCTCCAACCGGGACTAGCGGGAGGCGACACAATGAGCAGTTCTTC.

This clonotype was seen ten or more times. V and J are TRBV12-3 or TRBV12-4 and TRBJ2-7; a weak D match, TRBD2 (6 bases). The CDR3 totals 13 residues. V was cut by 2 bases and J by 7 bases, with 12 bases left in between. The DNA of the CDR3 is TGTGCCAGCAGTTTACTCAGGGCGGGGGAGCAGTACTTC. Residues: CASSLLRAGEQYF.

The chain couples TRBV6-2 or TRBV6-3 to TRBJ1-5, with no clear D. The germline V gene has CDR1 MNHEY and CDR2 SVGEGT. The CDR3 contains 15 residues. With 2 bases removed from V and 4 bases from J, the gap between germline ends came to 12 bases. CDR3 DNA sequence: TGTGCCAGCAGTTACGGGCAGATTCCTAATCAGCCCCAGCATTTT. Amino acids: CASSYGQIPNQPQHF.

This clonotype occurred a few times. V gene TRBV29-1 combines with J gene TRBJ2-3; TRBD1 matches at 7 bases. V lost 2 bases, J lost 4 bases, and 0 bases stayed unmatched. This CDR3 contains 12 residues. Per germline, CDR1 SQVTM and CDR2 ANQGSEA. CDR3 coding DNA: TGCAGCGTTGAAACAGGGGCAGATACGCAGTATTTT. Its translation is CSVETGADTQYF.

J is TRBJ2-7 and V is TRBV2, with D possibly TRBD1 on 6 matching bases. Per germline, CDR1 SNHLY and CDR2 FYNNEI. This CDR3 is 14 amino acids long. V was clipped by 6 bases and J by 3 bases, with 15 bases between them. In DNA, the CDR3 is TGTGCCAGCAGCCGGGACACAGGCGGCTACGAGCAGTACTTC. This translates into CASSRDTGGYEQYF. Full variable domain (remainder filled in from reference TRBV2 and TRBJ2-7): EPEVTQTPSHQVTQMGQEVILRCVPISNHLYFYWYRQILGQKVEFLVSFYNNEISEKSEIFDDQFSVERPDGSNFTLKIRSTKLEDSAMYFCASSRDTGGYEQYFGPGTRLTVT.

The chain combines TRBV27 with TRBJ2-3; 11 bases map to TRBD2. Germline V gene data show CDR1 as MNHEY and CDR2 as SMNVEV (reference sequence). The V and J ends lost 6 bases and 4 bases, in that order; junction bases with no gene match: 6. The CDR3 has 15 amino acids. The CDR3 loop is CASRELAGVADTQYF. The CDR3, as DNA: TGTGCCAGCAGGGAACTAGCGGGAGTCGCAGATACGCAGTATTTT.

This clonotype has only a few counts. J is TRBJ2-7 and V is TRBV7-9; 7 positions match TRBD1. J gave up 6 bases and V 1 base, and 6 bases lay outside the gene matches. This CDR3 is built from 14 residues. From germline, CDR1 is SEHNR and CDR2 FQNEAQ (reference sequence). The CDR3 protein is CASSLEGQVSEQYF. The DNA for the CDR3 is TGTGCCAGCAGCTTAGAAGGACAGGTCAGCGAGCAGTACTTC.

This clonotype appeared a few times. This chain joins TRBV6-5 and TRBJ2-1, with 7 bases fitting TRBD2. The V gene end was trimmed by 1 base and the J gene end by 10 bases; junction bases not matched to a gene: 7. The CDR3 consists of 14 residues. Germline-derived CDR1 and CDR2 are MNHEY and SVGAGI. The CDR3 nucleotides read TGTGCCAGCAGTTACTTGGGGGGGGAGAGCGAGCAGTTCTTC. Protein: CASSYLGGESEQFF.

The genes are TRBV14 and TRBJ2-3; TRBD2 matches 13 bases. The CDR3 is made up of 16 amino acids. Trimming cost V 4 bases and J 5 bases; bases outside gene matches: 6. CDR1 SGHDN and CDR2 FVKESK come from the germline V gene. The CDR3 here is CASSLERLAGGDTQYF. Here the CDR3 DNA reads TGTGCCAGCAGCCTCGAAAGACTAGCGGGAGGAGATACGCAGTATTTT.

V is TRBV12-3 or TRBV12-4 and J is TRBJ2-6, with D unclear. Trimming took 3 bases from V and 0 from J, leaving 6 bases between them. The CDR3 totals 15 residues. CDR3 DNA sequence: TGTGCCAGCAGTTTTCGTTTCTCTGGGGCCAACGTCCTGACTTTC. It is translated as CASSFRFSGANVLTF.

This clonotype was seen more than once but under ten times. The CDR3 sequence: CASSLQGAHQPQHF. The DNA of the CDR3 is TGTGCCAGCAGTTTACAGGGGGCGCATCAGCCCCAGCATTTT. This chain joins TRBV27 and TRBJ1-5, with 8 bases identical to TRBD1. J lost 5 bases, V lost 2 bases, and 2 bases had no gene match. The CDR3 is 14 residues long. Germline-derived CDR1 and CDR2 are MNHEY and SMNVEV (reference sequence).

This clonotype was seen only a few times. The CDR3 nucleotides read TGTGCCAGCAGTTTATATGTGAATTCACCCCTCCACTTT. This translates into CASSLYVNSPLHF. V is TRBV27 and J is TRBJ1-6; no reliable D call. V was shortened by 1 base and J by 7 bases, with 5 bases between the two germline ends. CDR3 length equals 13 residues. Germline values: CDR1 MNHEY, CDR2 SMNVEV (reference sequence).

This clonotype was seen a handful of times. This chain connects TRBV6-5 to TRBJ2-3, with 7 bases aligning to TRBD2. Germline CDR1 reads MNHEY; CDR2 reads SVGAGI. This CDR3 has 16 amino acids. With V trimmed by 4 bases and J by 1 base, 8 bases remained unmatched. CDR3: CASSSGRSEGTDTQYF. In nucleotides, the CDR3 is TGTGCCAGCAGTTCCGGGAGGAGTGAAGGCACAGATACGCAGTATTTT.

A few counts support this clonotype. V and J are TRBV25-1 and TRBJ2-7; D is undetermined. V gave up 3 bases and J gave up 4 bases, with 10 bases separating them. This CDR3 spans 13 amino acids. Germline-derived CDR1 and CDR2 are MGHDK and SYGVNS. CDR3 sequence (DNA): TGTGCCAGCAGTGAGAGTATCCCTTACGAGCAGTACTTC. Translated, it gives CASSESIPYEQYF.

This clonotype came up a few times. The chain combines TRBV5-4 with TRBJ2-1, with 13 bases aligning to TRBD2. The V segment lost 3 bases and the J segment 7 bases; nucleotides outside the gene matches: 7. CDR1 is SGHNT, CDR2 YYREEE, per germline (reference sequence). CDR3 length: 16 residues. Written as DNA, the CDR3 is TGTGCCAGCAGCTCCGGACTAGCGGGAGATTATAATGAGCAGTTCTTC. Translated, it gives CASSSGLAGDYNEQFF.

J is TRBJ2-7 and V is TRBV4-1, with a possible D match to TRBD1 (6 bases). The CDR3 is 14 residues long. Per the germline V gene, CDR1 is MGHRA and CDR2 is YSYEKL. Trimming removed 2 bases from V and 4 bases from J, with 12 bases in between. In DNA, the CDR3 is TGCGCCAGCAGCCAACCCGACAGGAGATACGAGCAGTACTTC. This gives the protein CASSQPDRRYEQYF.

This chain joins TRBV29-1 and TRBJ2-7; D gene uncertain. V lost 5 bases to trimming and J lost 7 bases, with 21 bases between them. The CDR3 runs 14 residues. Germline CDR1 and CDR2: SQVTM and ANQGSEA. The CDR3 nucleotides are TGCAGCGTTCAGCCCCGCAGGACCCCTGAGGAGCAGTACTTC. As protein: CSVQPRRTPEEQYF.

V and J are TRBV9 and TRBJ2-1; D is possibly TRBD2 (7 bases). Trimming pared 3 bases from V and 9 bases from J, leaving 25 bases between. Per germline, CDR1 SGDLS and CDR2 YYNGEE. The CDR3 contains 17 residues. CDR3 sequence: CASSARGGGQSSGEQFF. The CDR3 DNA sequence: TGTGCCAGCAGCGCCCGAGGGGGGGGACAATCGTCGGGTGAGCAGTTCTTC.